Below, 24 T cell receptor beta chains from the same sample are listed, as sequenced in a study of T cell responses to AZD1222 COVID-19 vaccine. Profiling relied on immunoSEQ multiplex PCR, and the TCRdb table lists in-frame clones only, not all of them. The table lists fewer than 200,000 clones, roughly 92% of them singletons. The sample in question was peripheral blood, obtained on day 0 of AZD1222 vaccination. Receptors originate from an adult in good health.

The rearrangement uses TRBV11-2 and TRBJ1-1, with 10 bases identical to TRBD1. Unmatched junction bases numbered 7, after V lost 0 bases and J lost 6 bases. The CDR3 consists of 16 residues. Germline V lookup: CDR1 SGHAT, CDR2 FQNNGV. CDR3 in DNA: TGTGCCAGCAGCTTAGATGCGGGACAGGGGTTGCCTGAAGCTTTCTTT. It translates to CASSLDAGQGLPEAFF.

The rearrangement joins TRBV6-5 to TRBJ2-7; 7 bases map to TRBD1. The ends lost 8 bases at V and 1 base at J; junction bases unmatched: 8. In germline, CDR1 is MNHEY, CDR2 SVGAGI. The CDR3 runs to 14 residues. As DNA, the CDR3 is TGTGCCAGCCGAGATGGGACAGAATCCTACGAGCAGTACTTC. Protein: CASRDGTESYEQYF.

Here the CDR3 reads CASSPTNRGNEKLFF. CDR3 DNA: TGTGCCAGCTCACCAACTAACAGGGGTAATGAAAAACTGTTTTTT. The chain combines TRBV18 with TRBJ1-4; 7 nucleotides agree with TRBD1. The V gene end was trimmed by 2 bases and the J gene end by 4 bases; junction bases not matched to a gene: 4. This CDR3 is 15 amino acids long. Germline values: CDR1 KGHSH, CDR2 LQKENI.

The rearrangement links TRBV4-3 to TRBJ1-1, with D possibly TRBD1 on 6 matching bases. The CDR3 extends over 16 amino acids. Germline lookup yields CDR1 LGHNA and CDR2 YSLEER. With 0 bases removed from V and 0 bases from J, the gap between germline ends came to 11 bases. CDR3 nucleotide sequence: TGCGCCAGCAGCCAAGATGGCGCAGGGGTGAACACTGAAGCTTTCTTT. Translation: CASSQDGAGVNTEAFF.

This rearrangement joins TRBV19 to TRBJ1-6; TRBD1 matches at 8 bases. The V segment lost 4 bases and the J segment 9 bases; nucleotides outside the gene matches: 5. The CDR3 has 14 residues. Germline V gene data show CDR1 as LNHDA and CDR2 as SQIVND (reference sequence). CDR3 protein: CASSTGTGGSPLHF. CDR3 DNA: TGTGCCAGTAGTACGGGGACAGGAGGTTCACCCCTCCACTTT.

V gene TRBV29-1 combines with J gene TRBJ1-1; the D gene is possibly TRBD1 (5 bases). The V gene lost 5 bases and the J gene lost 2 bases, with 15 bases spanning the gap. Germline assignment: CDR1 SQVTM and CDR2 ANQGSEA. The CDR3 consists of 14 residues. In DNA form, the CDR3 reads TGCAGCGTTTCCGTAGGGACGGGAAACACTGAAGCTTTCTTT. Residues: CSVSVGTGNTEAFF.

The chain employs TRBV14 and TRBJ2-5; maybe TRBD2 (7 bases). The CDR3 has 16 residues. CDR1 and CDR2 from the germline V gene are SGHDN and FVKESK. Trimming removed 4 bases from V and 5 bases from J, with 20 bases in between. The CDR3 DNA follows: TGTGCCAGCAGCCCCCAATTTGGGGGGGCCGGGGAGACCCAGTACTTC. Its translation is CASSPQFGGAGETQYF.

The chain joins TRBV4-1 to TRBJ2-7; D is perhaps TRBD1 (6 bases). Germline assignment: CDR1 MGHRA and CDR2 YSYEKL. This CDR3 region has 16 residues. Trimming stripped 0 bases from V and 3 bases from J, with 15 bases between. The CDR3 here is CASSQEDRSGIYEQYF. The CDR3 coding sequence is TGCGCCAGCAGCCAAGAGGACAGATCCGGCATCTACGAGCAGTACTTC.

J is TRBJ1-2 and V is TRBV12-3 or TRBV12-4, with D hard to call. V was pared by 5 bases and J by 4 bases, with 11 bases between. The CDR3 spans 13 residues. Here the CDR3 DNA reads TGTGCCAGCAGTCCCCGGGCGGCCTATGGCTACACCTTC. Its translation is CASSPRAAYGYTF.

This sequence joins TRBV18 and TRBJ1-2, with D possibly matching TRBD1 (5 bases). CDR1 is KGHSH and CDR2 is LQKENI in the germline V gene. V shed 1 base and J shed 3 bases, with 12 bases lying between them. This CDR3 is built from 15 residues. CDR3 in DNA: TGTGCCAGCTCACCACGAGCCAGGGAGGACTATGGCTACACCTTC. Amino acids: CASSPRAREDYGYTF.

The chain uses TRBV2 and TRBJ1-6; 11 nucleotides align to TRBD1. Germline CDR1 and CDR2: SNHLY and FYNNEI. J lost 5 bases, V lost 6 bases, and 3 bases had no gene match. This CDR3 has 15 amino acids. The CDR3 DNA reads TGTGCCAGCAGAGGGGACAGGGGGAATAATTCACCCCTCCACTTT. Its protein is CASRGDRGNNSPLHF.

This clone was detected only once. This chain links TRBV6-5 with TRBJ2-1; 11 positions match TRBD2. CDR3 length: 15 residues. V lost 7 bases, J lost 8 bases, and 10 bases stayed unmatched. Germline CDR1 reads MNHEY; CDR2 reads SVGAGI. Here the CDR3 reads CASTSTSGGIHEQFF. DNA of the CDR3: TGTGCCAGCACCTCTACTAGCGGGGGAATCCATGAGCAGTTCTTC.

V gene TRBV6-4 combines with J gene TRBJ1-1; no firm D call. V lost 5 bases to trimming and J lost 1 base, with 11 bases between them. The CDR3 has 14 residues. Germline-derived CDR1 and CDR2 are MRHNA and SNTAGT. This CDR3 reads CASSPRPKNTEAFF. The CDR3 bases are TGTGCCAGCAGTCCCCGGCCGAAGAACACTGAAGCTTTCTTT.

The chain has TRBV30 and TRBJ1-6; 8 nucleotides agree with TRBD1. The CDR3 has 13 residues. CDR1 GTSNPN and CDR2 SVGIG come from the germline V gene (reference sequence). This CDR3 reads CAVQGADNSPLHF. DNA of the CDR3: TGTGCTGTCCAGGGGGCGGATAATTCACCCCTCCACTTT.

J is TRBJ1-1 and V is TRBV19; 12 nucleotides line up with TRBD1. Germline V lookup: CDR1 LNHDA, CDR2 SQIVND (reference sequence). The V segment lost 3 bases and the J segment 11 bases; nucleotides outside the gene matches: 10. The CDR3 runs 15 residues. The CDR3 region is CASSIPRDRGLSAFF. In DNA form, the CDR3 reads TGTGCCAGTAGTATCCCACGGGACAGGGGGCTTTCTGCTTTCTTT.

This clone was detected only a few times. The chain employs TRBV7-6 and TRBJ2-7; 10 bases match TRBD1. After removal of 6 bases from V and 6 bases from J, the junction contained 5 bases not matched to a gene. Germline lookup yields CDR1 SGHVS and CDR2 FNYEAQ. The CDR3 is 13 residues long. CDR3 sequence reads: CASSPGTGAEQYF. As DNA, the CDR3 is TGTGCCAGCAGTCCCGGGACAGGGGCCGAGCAGTACTTC.

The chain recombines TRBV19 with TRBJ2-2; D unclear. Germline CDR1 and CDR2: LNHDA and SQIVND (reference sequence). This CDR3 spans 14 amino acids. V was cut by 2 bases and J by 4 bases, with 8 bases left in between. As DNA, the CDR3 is TGTGCCAGTAGTATACAGGCTGGCACCGGGGAGCTGTTTTTT. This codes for CASSIQAGTGELFF. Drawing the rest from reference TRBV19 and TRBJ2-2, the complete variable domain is DGGITQSPKYLFRKEGQNVTLSCEQNLNHDAMYWYRQDPGQGLRLIYYSQIVNDFQKGDIAEGYSVSREKKESFPLTVTSAQKNPTAFYLCASSIQAGTGELFFGEGSRLTVL.

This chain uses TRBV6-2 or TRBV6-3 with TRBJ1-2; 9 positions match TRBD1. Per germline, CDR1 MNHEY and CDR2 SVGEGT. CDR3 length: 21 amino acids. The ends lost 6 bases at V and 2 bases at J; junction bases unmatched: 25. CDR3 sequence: CASSRTPGQGTNSLPNYGYTF. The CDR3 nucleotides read TGTGCCAGCAGCCGGACCCCGGGACAGGGAACAAACTCCCTACCCAACTATGGCTACACCTTC.

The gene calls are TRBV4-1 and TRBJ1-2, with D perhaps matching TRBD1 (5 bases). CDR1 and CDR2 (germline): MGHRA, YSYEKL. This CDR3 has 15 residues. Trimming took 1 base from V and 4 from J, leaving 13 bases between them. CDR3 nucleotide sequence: TGCGCCAGCAGCCAAGGTCCAGGGCAGAGCTATGGCTACACCTTC. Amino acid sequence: CASSQGPGQSYGYTF.

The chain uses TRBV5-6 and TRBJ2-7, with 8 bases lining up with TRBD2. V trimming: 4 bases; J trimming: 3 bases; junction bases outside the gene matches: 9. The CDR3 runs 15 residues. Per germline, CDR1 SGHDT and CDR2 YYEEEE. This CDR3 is CASSAGGSTFYEQYF. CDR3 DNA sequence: TGTGCCAGCAGCGCGGGGGGTAGTACCTTCTACGAGCAGTACTTC.

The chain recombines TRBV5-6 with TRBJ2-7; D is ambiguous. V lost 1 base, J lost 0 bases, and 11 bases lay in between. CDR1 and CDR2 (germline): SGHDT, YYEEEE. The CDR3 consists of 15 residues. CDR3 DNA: TGTGCCAGCAGCTTGTTCTATCGCGGCTCCTACGAGCAGTACTTC. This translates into CASSLFYRGSYEQYF.

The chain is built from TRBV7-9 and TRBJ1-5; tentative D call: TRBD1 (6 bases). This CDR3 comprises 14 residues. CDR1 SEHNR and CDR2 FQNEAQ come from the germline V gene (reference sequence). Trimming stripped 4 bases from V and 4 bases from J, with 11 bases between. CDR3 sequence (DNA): TGTGCCAGCAGCTCATACAGGGATAATCAGCCCCAGCATTTT. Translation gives CASSSYRDNQPQHF.

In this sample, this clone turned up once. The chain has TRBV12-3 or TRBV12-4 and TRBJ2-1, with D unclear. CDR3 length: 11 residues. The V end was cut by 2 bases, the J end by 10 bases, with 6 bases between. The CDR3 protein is CASSLRQEQFF. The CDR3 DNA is TGTGCCAGCAGTTTAAGGCAAGAGCAGTTCTTC.

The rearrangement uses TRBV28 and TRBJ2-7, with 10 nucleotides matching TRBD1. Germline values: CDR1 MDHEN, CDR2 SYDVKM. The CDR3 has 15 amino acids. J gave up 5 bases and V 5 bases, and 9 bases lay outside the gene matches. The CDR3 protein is CASSLAGTGAHEQYV. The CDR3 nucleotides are TGTGCCAGCAGTCTCGCCGGGACAGGGGCCCACGAGCAGTACGTC.